Shown below are 16 T cell receptor beta chains from a single sample sequenced in a study of T cells in Graves' hyperthyroidism and ophthalmopathy. Regions amplified from RNA transcripts were the TCR beta CDR3 regions. The HTBI set primed first-round TCR CDR3 RT-PCR. One entry per CDR3 protein, called by TCRdb with MiXCR from the multiplex PCR reads. The data hold 400,000 to 600,000 distinct CDR3 sequences, with about 16% observed a single time. Sequenced: blood. These TCRs come from a woman between 25 and 40 years old with Graves' ophthalmopathy.

V usage is TRBV30 and J usage is TRBJ2-2; D unresolved. Trimming took off 1 base at V and 2 bases at J, with 5 bases between the two ends. This CDR3 has 13 amino acids. Germline loops: CDR1 GTSNPN, CDR2 SVGIG (reference sequence). This CDR3 reads CAWSAANTGELFF. The CDR3 DNA is TGTGCCTGGAGTGCAGCAAACACCGGGGAGCTGTTTTTT.

The sample holds many counts of this clonotype. This chain joins TRBV5-1 and TRBJ1-1; D is undetermined. The CDR3 consists of 15 residues. Germline loops: CDR1 SGHRS, CDR2 YFSETQ. Trimming cost V 0 bases and J 0 bases, with 9 bases left between them. CDR3 DNA: TGCGCCAGCAGCTTGGGACGGAACATGAACACTGAAGCTTTCTTT. Its translation: CASSLGRNMNTEAFF.

The gene calls are TRBV5-4 and TRBJ2-5; a possible D gene is TRBD2 (7 bases). V was shortened by 3 bases and J by 4 bases, with 13 bases between the two germline ends. Germline V gives CDR1 SGHNT, CDR2 YYREEE (reference sequence). The CDR3 has 14 residues. The CDR3 reads CASSSPGGGETQYF. CDR3 nucleotide sequence: TGTGCCAGCAGCTCCCCGGGGGGCGGAGAGACCCAGTACTTC.

This clonotype was counted between two and nine times. The CDR3 region is CASSPGGGGIYEQYF. The CDR3, as DNA: TGTGCCAGCAGCCCAGGGGGAGGGGGGATCTACGAGCAGTACTTC. The gene calls are TRBV7-9 and TRBJ2-7; D may correspond to TRBD1 or TRBD2 (7 bases each). Trimming removed 5 bases from V and 3 bases from J, with 17 bases in between. This CDR3 region has 15 residues. Looked up from germline, CDR1 is SEHNR and CDR2 is FQNEAQ (reference sequence).

Only a few counts were recorded for this clonotype. The chain is built from TRBV13 and TRBJ2-2, with 8 bases lining up with TRBD2. V lost 5 bases to trimming and J lost 1 base; unmatched junction nucleotides: 15. The germline gives CDR1 PRHDT, CDR2 FYEKMQ (reference sequence). This CDR3 spans 19 amino acids. The CDR3 loop is CASSRYGFLSGGNTGELFF. The CDR3 DNA is TGTGCCAGCAGCAGATACGGGTTCCTAAGCGGGGGGAACACCGGGGAGCTGTTTTTT.

V usage is TRBV29-1 and J usage is TRBJ2-2, with 9 nucleotides matching TRBD2. V shed 4 bases, J shed 2 bases, and the junction held 2 bases outside the gene matches. The germline CDR1 and CDR2 sequences are SQVTM and ANQGSEA. CDR3 length: 14 residues. The CDR3 DNA reads as TGCAGCGTTGGACTAGCGGTTAACACCGGGGAGCTGTTTTTT. This codes for CSVGLAVNTGELFF.

V usage is TRBV6-2 or TRBV6-3 and J usage is TRBJ2-7; D might be TRBD2 (6 bases). The ends were cut back, 2 bases at V and 4 bases at J, with 12 bases in the middle. Per germline, CDR1 MNHEY and CDR2 SVGEGT. The CDR3 runs 14 residues. CDR3 DNA: TGTGCCAGCAGTTACCGTGGGGGGAGATACGAGCAGTACTTC. This translates into CASSYRGGRYEQYF.

The chain uses TRBV20-1 and TRBJ1-6; D is undetermined. CDR1 is DFQATT, CDR2 SNEGSKA, per germline (reference sequence). This CDR3 spans 16 amino acids. The V and J ends lost 0 bases and 2 bases respectively, with 11 bases between them. The CDR3 sequence is CSAREAGLAYNSPLHF. The CDR3 nucleotides read TGCAGTGCTAGAGAGGCAGGTCTAGCCTATAATTCACCCCTCCACTTT.

The V gene is TRBV4-1, the J gene TRBJ2-1; D not resolved. The CDR3 totals 16 residues. V lost 0 bases and J lost 0, with 9 bases in between. Per germline, CDR1 MGHRA and CDR2 YSYEKL. This CDR3 is CASSQDRVTSYNEQFF. Here the CDR3 DNA reads TGCGCCAGCAGCCAAGACCGGGTTACCTCCTACAATGAGCAGTTCTTC.

This clonotype was counted between two and nine times. The chain carries TRBV19 and TRBJ1-2; 8 bases map to TRBD1. Germline CDR1 is LNHDA and CDR2 is SQIVND (reference sequence). The CDR3 runs 22 residues. The V and J ends lost 1 base and 0 bases, in that order; junction bases with no gene match: 22. The CDR3 reads CASSIAGQDGPMGPRTNYGYTF. For the CDR3, the DNA is TGTGCCAGTAGTATAGCGGGACAGGATGGCCCAATGGGCCCCCGCACTAACTATGGCTACACCTTC.

About this clonotype itself: With a much larger clone just one base away, this may be a read error. J is TRBJ2-5 and V is TRBV7-2, with 9 positions matching TRBD1. The CDR3 is made up of 15 amino acids. V shed 1 base, J shed 11 bases, and the junction held 11 bases outside the gene matches. Germline lookup yields CDR1 SGHTA and CDR2 FQGNSA. This CDR3 reads CASSLVDRGSREQYF. CDR3 nucleotide sequence: TGTGCCAGCAGCTTAGTGGACAGGGGATCTAGAGAGCAGTACTTC.

This clonotype was picked up many times. The rearrangement links TRBV28 to TRBJ2-3, with D perhaps matching TRBD2 (6 bases). The germline CDR1 and CDR2 sequences are MDHEN and SYDVKM. The V and J ends lost 6 bases and 2 bases respectively, with 9 bases between them. CDR3 length: 13 residues. This CDR3 reads CASRGGLTDTQYF. The CDR3 nucleotides read TGTGCCAGCAGAGGAGGGCTCACAGATACGCAGTATTTT.

The sample holds one count of this clonotype. At one of its ends the junction is not consistent with the germline gene, which may arise from a read error. The rearrangement joins TRBV5-1 to TRBJ2-2, with 7 bases identical to TRBD2. CDR1 SGHRS and CDR2 YFSETQ come from the germline V gene. The CDR3 is 16 amino acids. CDR3 DNA sequence: TGCGCCAGCAGCTTGGGGGAGGGCCCGAAGACCGGGGAGCTGTTTTTT. Translated: CASSLGEGPKTGELFF.

The chain uses TRBV19 and TRBJ2-7; D is perhaps TRBD1 (5 bases). V dropped 2 bases and J dropped 2 bases, with 7 bases sitting between them. The germline gives CDR1 LNHDA, CDR2 SQIVND (reference sequence). The CDR3 covers 13 residues. The CDR3 DNA reads as TGTGCCAGTAGTATACAGGGAACCTACGAGCAGTACTTC. It is translated as CASSIQGTYEQYF.

Only a few counts were recorded for this clonotype. This chain uses TRBV7-9 with TRBJ2-3; TRBD1 matches 10 bases. V shed 5 bases, J shed 5 bases, and the junction held 13 bases outside the gene matches. CDR1 is SEHNR, CDR2 FQNEAQ, per germline (reference sequence). The CDR3 sequence is 17 residues long. The CDR3: CASSPPPGQGRKDTQYF. CDR3 nucleotides: TGTGCCAGCAGCCCACCCCCGGGACAGGGGAGGAAAGATACGCAGTATTTT.

The chain couples TRBV14 to TRBJ1-1; possible D gene TRBD1, 5 bases. Germline assignment: CDR1 SGHDN and CDR2 FVKESK. This CDR3 is 12 amino acids long. V lost 3 bases, J lost 4 bases, and 6 bases lay in between. The CDR3 is CASSHGGTEAFF. The CDR3, as DNA: TGTGCCAGCAGCCATGGGGGCACTGAAGCTTTCTTT.